The rows below give T cell receptor beta chains drawn from one sample of a study of T cell responses to AZD1222 COVID-19 vaccine. Data came from immunoSEQ multiplex PCR; TCRdb stores just in-frame clones and leaves some out. This table has over 130,000 clones, roughly 90% appearing once. The specimen comprised peripheral blood, sampled on day 0 of AZD1222 vaccination. The receptor set was obtained from an adult in good health. Both conserved end residues are part of each CDR3. A D gene is named only where the DNA matches it firmly. Part of the rows lack a size; the others show once, few, many or a class for expanded clones.

clone_size	d_call	v_call	j_call	cdr3_nt	cdr3_aa
-	TRBD2	TRBV6-5	TRBJ2-5	TGTGCCAGCAGTTACTCTAGCGGGGGGGTCAGGACCCAGTACTTC	CASSYSSGGVRTQYF
-	-	TRBV29-1	TRBJ1-2	TGCAGCGTTGAAGAAGGGGGGTCAAGAGGCTACACCTTC	CSVEEGGSRGYTF
-	TRBD1	TRBV7-2	TRBJ2-7	TGTGCCAGCAGCAAGGAAACAGGGGGCTCGTACGAGCAGTACTTC	CASSKETGGSYEQYF
-	-	TRBV30	TRBJ1-1	TGTGCCTGGAGTGAGGGCATGAACACTGAAGCTTTCTTT	CAWSEGMNTEAFF
-	-	TRBV20-1	TRBJ2-7	TGCAGTGCCAAATCCTACGAGCAGTACTTC	CSAKSYEQYF
-	TRBD2	TRBV28	TRBJ2-1	TGTGCCAGCAGTGTGGGAGGGAATAAGGCCAATGAGCAGTTCTTC	CASSVGGNKANEQFF
once	-	TRBV5-6	TRBJ1-1	TGTGCCAGCAGCCGCCCGAGCCAGACTGAAGCTTTCTTT	CASSRPSQTEAFF
-	-	TRBV5-1	TRBJ1-2	TGCGCCAGCAGCTTAACTCAAGTGGCCCGGAACTATGGCTACACCTTC	CASSLTQVARNYGYTF
few	-	TRBV27	TRBJ1-1	TGTGCCAGCAGTCCCCGACAGCCCACTGCCACTGAAGCTTTCTTT	CASSPRQPTATEAFF
-	TRBD1	TRBV25-1	TRBJ1-3	TGTGCCAGCAGTGCCAGGGGGATTGGAAACACCATATATTTT	CASSARGIGNTIYF
-	TRBD2	TRBV28	TRBJ2-5	TGTGCCTCGGGACTAGCTGAGGAAGAGACCCAGTACTTC	CASGLAEEETQYF
-	-	TRBV2	TRBJ1-4	TGTGCCAGCAGAGGCAATGAAAAACTGTTTTTT	CASRGNEKLFF
-	TRBD2	TRBV28	TRBJ2-6	TGTGCCAGCAGTTTATTGACTAGCGGGGCTGGGGCCAACGTCCTGACTTTC	CASSLLTSGAGANVLTF
-	-	TRBV3-1/TRBV3-2	TRBJ2-1	TGTGCCAGCAGCCAAGGCTGGCAGGCGGAGCAGTTCTTC	CASSQGWQAEQFF
-	TRBD1	TRBV11-2	TRBJ1-2	TGTGCCAGCAGCCTCATGACAGGGCCCACTCCTGGCTACACCTTC	CASSLMTGPTPGYTF
-	-	TRBV27	TRBJ2-2	TGTGCCAGCAGTTTGCGAACCGGGGAGCTGTTTTTT	CASSLRTGELFF
-	-	TRBV27	TRBJ2-2	TGTGCCAGCAGTTTAAACGGGGGCCTCACCGGGGAGCTGTTTTTT	CASSLNGGLTGELFF
-	TRBD1	TRBV6-5	TRBJ1-1	TGTGCCGGGACACAGGGGGAAGTCACTGAAGCTTTCTTT	CAGTQGEVTEAFF
-	-	TRBV2	TRBJ1-4	TGTGCCAGCAGTACTCGCACGGGAAAACTGTTTTTT	CASSTRTGKLFF
-	-	TRBV21-1	TRBJ1-2	TGTGCCAGCAGCAAAGCCTTCGGGACAAGCGTCTATGGCTACACCTTC	CASSKAFGTSVYGYTF
-	TRBD1	TRBV6-5	TRBJ2-1	TGTGCCAGCAGCCCGACAGGGAGCTCCTACAATGAGCAGTTCTTC	CASSPTGSSYNEQFF
-	-	TRBV7-6	TRBJ1-1	TGTGCCAGCAGCCCTGACCTACGACGGAGCACTGAAGCTTTCTTT	CASSPDLRRSTEAFF
-	-	TRBV21-1	TRBJ1-1	TGTGCCAGCAGCAAACCTGGAGGGGGACAGCGGAACACTGAAGCTTTCTTT	CASSKPGGGQRNTEAFF
-	-	TRBV15	TRBJ2-7	TGTGCCACCAGCAGACCCCGGGGCCAGGGCTACGAGCAGTACTTC	CATSRPRGQGYEQYF
-	-	TRBV14	TRBJ2-1	TGTGCCAGCAGCCAAGCCCGGAGAAAGGTGGATGAGCAGTTCTTC	CASSQARRKVDEQFF
-	-	TRBV7-8	TRBJ1-4	TGTGCCAGCCGTCGGTATGGTAATGAAAAACTGTTTTTT	CASRRYGNEKLFF
-	-	TRBV7-9	TRBJ2-1	TGTGCCAGCAGCTTAGTGGCAAGGTCGGCCGAGGCGGGTGAGCAGTTCTTC	CASSLVARSAEAGEQFF
-	TRBD1	TRBV6-5	TRBJ1-1	TGTGCCAGCAGTCCGTCGGGGACAGCCCAAACTGAAGCTTTCTTT	CASSPSGTAQTEAFF
-	-	TRBV21-1	TRBJ1-5	TGTGCCAGCAGCAAAGCGTGCACAGCTGGGCCCAATCAGCCCCAGCATTTT	CASSKACTAGPNQPQHF
-	TRBD1	TRBV28	TRBJ1-4	TGTGCCAGCAGTCTCGGACAGGTCTCGGTAAAACTGTTTTTT	CASSLGQVSVKLFF
-	TRBD1	TRBV15	TRBJ1-5	TGTGCCACCAGCAGACGCGAAACCGGGACAGGGCTCAATCAGCCCCAGCATTTT	CATSRRETGTGLNQPQHF
-	-	TRBV4-1	TRBJ1-2	TGCGCCAGCAGCCAAGATAGGGGTTTTTATGGCTACACCTTC	CASSQDRGFYGYTF
-	TRBD1	TRBV30	TRBJ1-3	TGTGCCTGTTTGACAGGGGGCTCTGGAAACACCATATATTTT	CACLTGGSGNTIYF
-	-	TRBV5-4	TRBJ1-2	TGTGCCAGCAGCTCTCAAAGGACGGCTTATGGCTACACCTTC	CASSSQRTAYGYTF
once	-	TRBV27	TRBJ1-6	TGTGCCAGCAGCCAGGGAAATAATAATTCACCCCTCCACTTT	CASSQGNNNSPLHF
-	-	TRBV5-6	TRBJ1-2	TGTGCCAGCAGCTTGGTTGAGGGACCTGGCTACACCTTC	CASSLVEGPGYTF
-	-	TRBV3-1/TRBV3-2	TRBJ1-2	TGTGCCAGCAGCCAAGCAGGGAACTATGGCTACACCTTC	CASSQAGNYGYTF
once	-	TRBV28	TRBJ2-7	TGTGCCAGCAGTTCAAATTCACGACTAGCCTACGAGCAGTACTTC	CASSSNSRLAYEQYF
once	-	TRBV19	TRBJ1-1	TGTGCCAGTAGTATTAGGGCAGGGACGAACACTGAAGCTTTCTTT	CASSIRAGTNTEAFF
-	TRBD1	TRBV18	TRBJ1-5	TGTGCCAGCTCGCTAACGACAGGGGCCTATAGCAATCAGCCCCAGCATTTT	CASSLTTGAYSNQPQHF
-	TRBD1	TRBV19	TRBJ1-5	TGTGCCAGTAGGCCCCGGGACAGGGGGGTTTTATATCGCAATCAGCCCCAGCATTTT	CASRPRDRGVLYRNQPQHF
-	-	TRBV19	TRBJ2-3	TGTGCCAGTAGTACCTCAGTGGGGGTCGGCACAGATACGCAGTATTTT	CASSTSVGVGTDTQYF
-	-	TRBV20-1	TRBJ1-1	TGCAGTGCTACGGACCACACTGAAGCTTTCTTT	CSATDHTEAFF
-	-	TRBV10-3	TRBJ1-5	TGTGCCATCAGTGAGTCGGCCCGGAATCAGCCCCAGCATTTT	CAISESARNQPQHF
-	-	TRBV19	TRBJ1-5	TGTGCCAGTAGTATATCGACACCGAATCAGCCCCAGCATTTT	CASSISTPNQPQHF
-	-	TRBV11-2	TRBJ2-5	TGTGCCAGCAGCTTAGGAGGTTGGCAGGGCCGGGAAGAGACCCAGTACTTC	CASSLGGWQGREETQYF
few	-	TRBV5-1	TRBJ1-1	TGCGCCAGCAGCTCGTTTACGACTGAAGCTTTCTTT	CASSSFTTEAFF
-	-	TRBV6-5	TRBJ1-2	TGTGCGTCGGGGGGGGATATACCTGGCTACACCTTC	CASGGDIPGYTF
-	-	TRBV25-1	TRBJ1-4	TGTGCCAGCAGTGTTGAAAAACTGTTTTTT	CASSVEKLFF
-	-	TRBV10-3	TRBJ2-3	TGTGCCATCTGGTCCGCGGAACCGGGGGGCACAGATACGCAGTATTTT	CAIWSAEPGGTDTQYF
-	TRBD1	TRBV27	TRBJ1-4	TGTGCCAGCAGTGCCGACAGGGTTAATGAAAAACTGTTTTTT	CASSADRVNEKLFF
-	-	TRBV27	TRBJ1-6	TGTGCCAGCAGTAGGGAGTATAATTCACCCCTCCACTTT	CASSREYNSPLHF
-	-	TRBV7-8	TRBJ2-7	TGTGCCAGCAGCCCTTCAGACGAGCAGTACTTC	CASSPSDEQYF
-	TRBD2	TRBV6-4	TRBJ2-1	TGTGCCAGCAGTGTTAGGTCTAGCGGGGGGCCCGAGGGAGTGGATGAGCAGTTCTTC	CASSVRSSGGPEGVDEQFF